This T cell receptor beta chain was documented in a study of regulatory and conventional T cells in breast cancer. Germline V gene data show CDR1 as KGHDR and CDR2 as SFDVKD. Trimming removed 12 bases from V and 1 base from J; junction bases left unmatched: 8. The CDR3 runs 13 residues. TCRdb reanalysed the PCR reads using MiXCR and keeps one entry per CDR3 protein. The profile covers 9,500 to 13,000 distinct CDR3 sequences, with roughly 34% appearing a single time and roughly 6% taken by the ten largest. The source of this sequence is a male donor in good health. The rearrangement links TRBV24-1 to TRBJ2-7; 7 bases line up with TRBD1. The sequencing sample was made of conventional T cells from blood. CDR3 amino acids: CAPGTVPSYEQYF. CDR3 bases: TGTGCCCCCGGGACAGTGCCTTCCTACGAGCAGTACTTC.